Below, 5 T cell receptor beta chains from the same sample are listed, as sequenced in a study of type 1 regulatory T cells. Their recognized antigens are unknown. TCRdb reprocessed the reads via MiXCR and lists one record per CDR3 protein. The top ten clones hold 1.8% of a sample with more than 60,000 distinct CDR3 sequences, roughly two thirds of them seen once. Material for sequencing was cultured non-Tr1 T cells, either the whole culture or a sorted T cell fraction (not recorded which). The receptors shown here come from a human donor in good health.

This chain joins TRBV27 and TRBJ2-1, with TRBD2 matching 10 bases. CDR3 size: 17 residues. Trimming cost V 3 bases and J 6 bases; bases outside gene matches: 11. Germline V CDR1 and CDR2: MNHEY, SMNVEV (reference sequence). The CDR3 region is CASSLDTLAGDFNEQFF. The CDR3 DNA is TGTGCCAGCAGTTTGGACACGCTAGCGGGAGACTTCAATGAGCAGTTCTTC.

The chain uses TRBV18 and TRBJ1-1; D possibly corresponds to TRBD1 (5 bases). Trimming took off 6 bases at V and 8 bases at J, with 13 bases between the two ends. The CDR3 runs 12 residues. Germline loops: CDR1 KGHSH, CDR2 LQKENI. For the CDR3, the DNA is TGTGCCAGCTCGCTGGGACCGGGGGAAGCTTTCTTT. Translation gives CASSLGPGEAFF.

The chain couples TRBV30 to TRBJ2-1; 8 bases agree with TRBD1. CDR1 is GTSNPN, CDR2 SVGIG, per germline (reference sequence). V was pared by 2 bases and J by 5 bases, with 11 bases of the junction left unmatched. This CDR3 contains 16 residues. CDR3 loop: CAWSPLGQGAHNEQFF. CDR3 nucleotide sequence: TGTGCCTGGAGTCCACTAGGACAGGGAGCCCACAATGAGCAGTTCTTC.

The chain carries TRBV27 and TRBJ2-4, with D possibly being TRBD1 or TRBD2 (7 bases each). The germline gives CDR1 MNHEY, CDR2 SMNVEV (reference sequence). V was cut by 7 bases and J by 6 bases, with 16 bases left in between. This CDR3 has 14 amino acids. DNA of the CDR3: TGTGCCAGCACCCCACAGGGGAGGGGAAACATTCAGTACTTC. It specifies CASTPQGRGNIQYF.

This chain uses TRBV5-4 with TRBJ1-1; the match to TRBD1 covers 7 bases. Germline V gene sequence: CDR1 SGHNT, CDR2 YYREEE (reference sequence). CDR3 length equals 14 residues. Germline trimming cut 2 bases from V and 0 bases from J; bases unmatched to any gene: 1. CDR3 DNA: TGTGCCAGCAGCTTTGGACAGGTGAACACTGAAGCTTTCTTT. Amino acid sequence: CASSFGQVNTEAFF.